This record covers a single TCR beta chain. This CDR3 contains 13 residues. CDR1 is LGHDT and CDR2 is YNNKEL in the germline V gene (reference sequence). After removal of 4 bases from V and 6 bases from J, the junction contained 5 bases not matched to a gene. This entry comes from a study of blood T cell repertoires in COVID-19. On the study more broadly: There were acute and convalescent COVID-19 samples, and they came from the United States, Italy and Spain.

Membership in each cohort depended on participant-reported clinical history. Recovery among Cohort 3 donors was established by two negative PCRs, clearance, or symptom resolution. Method: immunoSEQ multiplex PCR; TCRdb's copy keeps in-frame clones and lacks some. The sample has about 380,000 clones, more than 70% seen once. This receptor was identified in a young man who had recovered from COVID-19. The sequencing input was PBMCs or T cells enriched from blood (not recorded which). The V and J genes are TRBV3-1 (or the pseudogene TRBV3-2) and TRBJ1-2; 7 nucleotides line up with TRBD1. CDR3 in DNA: TGTGCCAGCAGCCCCGACAGGGCCGATGGCTACACCTTC. Its protein product is CASSPDRADGYTF.